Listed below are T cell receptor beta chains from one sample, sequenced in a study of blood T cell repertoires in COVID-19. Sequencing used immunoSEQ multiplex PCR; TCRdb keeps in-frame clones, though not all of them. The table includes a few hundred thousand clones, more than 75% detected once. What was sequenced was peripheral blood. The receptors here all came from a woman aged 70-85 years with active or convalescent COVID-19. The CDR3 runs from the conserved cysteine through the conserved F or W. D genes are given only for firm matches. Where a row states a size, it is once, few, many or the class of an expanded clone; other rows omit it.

CDR3 protein: CATSRGGTGETEKLFF
CDR3 DNA: TGTGCCACCAGCAGAGGGGGAACAGGGGAAACAGAAAAACTGTTTTTT
V gene: TRBV15
J gene: TRBJ1-4
D gene: TRBD1
clone size: NA

CDR3 protein: CASSYSRVNTEAFF
CDR3 DNA: TGTGCCAGCAGTTACTCTCGGGTGAACACTGAAGCTTTCTTT
V gene: TRBV6-5
J gene: TRBJ1-1
D gene: NA
clone size: few

CDR3 protein: CASSLPQGNYEQYF
CDR3 DNA: TGCGCCAGCAGCTTGCCCCAGGGCAACTACGAGCAGTACTTC
V gene: TRBV5-1
J gene: TRBJ2-7
D gene: NA
clone size: NA

CDR3 protein: CASRPPSGGVTTNEKLFF
CDR3 DNA: TGTGCCAGCAGACCTCCTTCGGGGGGAGTTACAACTAATGAAAAACTGTTTTTT
V gene: TRBV7-9
J gene: TRBJ1-4
D gene: NA
clone size: NA

CDR3 protein: CSVYEGYTF
CDR3 DNA: TGCAGTGTGTATGAGGGCTACACCTTC
V gene: TRBV20-1
J gene: TRBJ1-2
D gene: NA
clone size: NA

CDR3 protein: CASSFLRGGSYNEQFF
CDR3 DNA: TGTGCCAGCAGCTTCCTCCGGGGGGGCTCCTACAATGAGCAGTTCTTC
V gene: TRBV11-2
J gene: TRBJ2-1
D gene: TRBD2
clone size: NA

CDR3 protein: CASSLARGLVWNYGYTF
CDR3 DNA: TGTGCCAGCAGCTTGGCCAGGGGGCTAGTGTGGAACTATGGCTACACCTTC
V gene: TRBV5-8
J gene: TRBJ1-2
D gene: TRBD1
clone size: NA

CDR3 protein: CASMRASGNTIYF
CDR3 DNA: TGTGCCAGCATGAGGGCATCTGGAAACACCATATATTTT
V gene: TRBV6-5
J gene: TRBJ1-3
D gene: NA
clone size: NA

CDR3 protein: CASREQGPETQYF
CDR3 DNA: TGTGCCAGCAGAGAACAGGGGCCGGAGACCCAGTACTTC
V gene: TRBV2
J gene: TRBJ2-5
D gene: TRBD1
clone size: once

CDR3 protein: CASILQGDTEAFF
CDR3 DNA: TGTGCCAGCATTCTTCAGGGGGACACTGAAGCTTTCTTT
V gene: TRBV6-6
J gene: TRBJ1-1
D gene: TRBD1
clone size: NA

CDR3 protein: CASSLGLQETQYF
CDR3 DNA: TGTGCCAGCTCATTGGGACTGCAAGAGACCCAGTACTTC
V gene: TRBV18
J gene: TRBJ2-5
D gene: NA
clone size: once

CDR3 protein: CASSHITGLATGELFF
CDR3 DNA: TGTGCCAGCAGCCACATCACAGGCCTCGCCACCGGGGAGCTGTTTTTT
V gene: TRBV14
J gene: TRBJ2-2
D gene: NA
clone size: NA

CDR3 protein: CSSRDSGEAFF
CDR3 DNA: TGCAGCTCCCGGGACAGCGGTGAAGCTTTCTTT
V gene: TRBV29-1
J gene: TRBJ1-1
D gene: TRBD1
clone size: once

CDR3 protein: CASSVQGYNYGYTF
CDR3 DNA: TGTGCCAGCAGCGTACAGGGATATAACTATGGCTACACCTTC
V gene: TRBV5-4
J gene: TRBJ1-2
D gene: NA
clone size: NA

CDR3 protein: CASSLGLRETQYF
CDR3 DNA: TGTGCCAGCAGCTTGGGACTCAGGGAGACCCAGTACTTC
V gene: TRBV7-9
J gene: TRBJ2-5
D gene: NA
clone size: NA

CDR3 protein: CASSVFGGPDTQYF
CDR3 DNA: TGTGCCAGCAGCGTATTCGGGGGGCCAGATACGCAGTATTTT
V gene: TRBV9
J gene: TRBJ2-3
D gene: NA
clone size: NA

CDR3 protein: CASSQEGQGNTEAFF
CDR3 DNA: TGCGCCAGCAGCCAAGAGGGTCAGGGAAACACTGAAGCTTTCTTT
V gene: TRBV4-3
J gene: TRBJ1-1
D gene: NA
clone size: NA

CDR3 protein: CAISDSEGSSYEQYF
CDR3 DNA: TGTGCCATCAGTGACTCGGAGGGTTCCTCCTACGAGCAGTACTTC
V gene: TRBV10-3
J gene: TRBJ2-7
D gene: NA
clone size: few

CDR3 protein: CASSLGLAGGLYQETQYF
CDR3 DNA: TGTGCCAGCAGCCTCGGACTAGCGGGGGGCCTGTACCAAGAGACCCAGTACTTC
V gene: TRBV7-2
J gene: TRBJ2-5
D gene: TRBD2
clone size: NA

CDR3 protein: CASSQDFQGLETQYF
CDR3 DNA: TGCGCCAGCAGCCAAGATTTTCAGGGATTGGAGACCCAGTACTTC
V gene: TRBV4-3
J gene: TRBJ2-5
D gene: NA
clone size: NA

CDR3 protein: CASSQVEAVQETQYF
CDR3 DNA: TGCGCCAGCAGCCAAGTTGAGGCGGTACAAGAGACCCAGTACTTC
V gene: TRBV4-1
J gene: TRBJ2-5
D gene: NA
clone size: once

CDR3 protein: CASSSRGAGSSYEQYF
CDR3 DNA: TGTGCCAGCAGTTCTCGAGGGGCGGGAAGCTCCTACGAGCAGTACTTC
V gene: TRBV6-7
J gene: TRBJ2-7
D gene: NA
clone size: once

CDR3 protein: CASSLDEVKGQYF
CDR3 DNA: TGTGCCAGCAGCTTAGATGAGGTTAAAGGGCAGTACTTC
V gene: TRBV11-2
J gene: TRBJ2-7
D gene: NA
clone size: NA

CDR3 protein: CASTRGDTGELFF
CDR3 DNA: TGCGCCAGCACCAGGGGGGACACCGGGGAGCTGTTTTTT
V gene: TRBV5-1
J gene: TRBJ2-2
D gene: NA
clone size: NA

CDR3 protein: CASSLGPGLGSPLHF
CDR3 DNA: TGTGCCAGCAGCTTAGGGCCAGGGCTCGGTTCACCCCTCCACTTT
V gene: TRBV7-2
J gene: TRBJ1-6
D gene: NA
clone size: NA

CDR3 protein: CASSLDFWGPGANVLTF
CDR3 DNA: TGTGCCAGCAGCTTAGATTTCTGGGGGCCTGGGGCCAACGTCCTGACTTTC
V gene: TRBV7-2
J gene: TRBJ2-6
D gene: NA
clone size: few

CDR3 protein: CASSVRISEQYF
CDR3 DNA: TGTGCCAGCAGTGTTCGTATTAGCGAGCAGTACTTC
V gene: TRBV2
J gene: TRBJ2-7
D gene: NA
clone size: NA